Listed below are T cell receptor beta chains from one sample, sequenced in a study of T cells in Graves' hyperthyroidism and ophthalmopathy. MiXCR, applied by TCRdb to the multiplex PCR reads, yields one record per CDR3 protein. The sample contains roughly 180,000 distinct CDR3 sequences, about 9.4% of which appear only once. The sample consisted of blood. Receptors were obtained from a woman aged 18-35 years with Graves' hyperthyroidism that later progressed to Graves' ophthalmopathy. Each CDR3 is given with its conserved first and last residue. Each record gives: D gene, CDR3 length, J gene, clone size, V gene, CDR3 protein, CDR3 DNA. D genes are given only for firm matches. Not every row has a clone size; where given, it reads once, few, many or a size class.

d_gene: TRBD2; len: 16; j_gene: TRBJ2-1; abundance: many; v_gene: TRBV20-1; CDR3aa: CSALFEPAGAMREQFF; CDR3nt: TGCAGTGCTTTATTTGAGCCAGCGGGAGCAATGAGGGAGCAGTTCTTC
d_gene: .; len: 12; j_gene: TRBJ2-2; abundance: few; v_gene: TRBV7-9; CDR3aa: CASSLESGELFF; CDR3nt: TGTGCCAGCAGCCTGGAGTCCGGGGAGCTGTTTTTT
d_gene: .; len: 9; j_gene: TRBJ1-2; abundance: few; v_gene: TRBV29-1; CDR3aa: CSVEDDYTF; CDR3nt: TGCAGCGTTGAAGACGACTACACCTTC
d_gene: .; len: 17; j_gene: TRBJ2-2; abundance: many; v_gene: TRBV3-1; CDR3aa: CASSQDIDRPNTGELFF; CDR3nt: TGTGCCAGCAGCCAAGATATAGACAGACCGAACACCGGGGAGCTGTTTTTT
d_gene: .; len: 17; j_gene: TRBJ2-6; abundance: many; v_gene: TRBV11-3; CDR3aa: CASSFGGGSSGANVLTF; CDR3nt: TGTGCCAGCAGCTTCGGAGGGGGCAGCTCTGGGGCCAACGTCCTGACTTTC
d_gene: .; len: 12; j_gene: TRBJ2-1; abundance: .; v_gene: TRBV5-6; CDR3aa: CASSFQVREQFF; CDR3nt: TGTGCCAGCAGCTTCCAGGTACGCGAGCAGTTCTTC
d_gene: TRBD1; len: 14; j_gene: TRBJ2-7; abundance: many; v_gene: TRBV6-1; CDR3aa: CASSPWTGGYEQYF; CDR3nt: TGTGCCAGCAGTCCCTGGACAGGGGGTTACGAGCAGTACTTC
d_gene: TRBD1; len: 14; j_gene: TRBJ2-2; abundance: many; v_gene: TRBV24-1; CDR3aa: CATSDYRGTGELFF; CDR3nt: TGTGCCACCAGTGATTACAGGGGAACCGGGGAGCTGTTTTTT
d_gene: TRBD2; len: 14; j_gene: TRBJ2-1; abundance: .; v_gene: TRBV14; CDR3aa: CASSLAGSYNEQLF; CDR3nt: TGTGCCAGCAGCTTAGCGGGGTCCTACAATGAGCAGCTCTTC
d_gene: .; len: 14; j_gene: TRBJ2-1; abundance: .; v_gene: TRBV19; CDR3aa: CASRESALYNEQFF; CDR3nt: TGTGCCAGTAGGGAGTCGGCCTTATACAATGAGCAGTTCTTC
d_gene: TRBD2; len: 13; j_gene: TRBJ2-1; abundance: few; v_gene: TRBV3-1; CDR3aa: CASSRGSNNEQFF; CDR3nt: TGTGCCAGCAGCCGCGGGAGTAACAATGAGCAGTTCTTC
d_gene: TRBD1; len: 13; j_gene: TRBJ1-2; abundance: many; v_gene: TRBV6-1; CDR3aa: CASSEDRGTGYTF; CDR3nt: TGTGCCAGCAGTGAGGACAGGGGGACTGGCTACACCTTC
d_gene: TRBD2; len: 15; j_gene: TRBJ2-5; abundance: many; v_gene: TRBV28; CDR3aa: CASRMSGGYQETQYF; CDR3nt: TGTGCCAGCAGGATGAGCGGGGGTTACCAAGAGACCCAGTACTTC
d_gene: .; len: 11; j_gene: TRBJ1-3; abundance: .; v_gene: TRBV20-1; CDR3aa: CSASSGNTIYF; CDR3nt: TGCAGTGCTAGTTCGGGAAACACCATATATTTT
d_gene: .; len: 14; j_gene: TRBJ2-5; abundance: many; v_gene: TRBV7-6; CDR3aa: CASSNIKFQETQYF; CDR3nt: TGTGCCAGCAGCAATATCAAATTCCAAGAGACCCAGTACTTC
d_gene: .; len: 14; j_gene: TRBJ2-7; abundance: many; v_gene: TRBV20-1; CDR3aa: CSARTDSNSYEQYF; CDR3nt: TGCAGTGCAAGGACGGACTCGAACTCCTACGAGCAGTACTTC
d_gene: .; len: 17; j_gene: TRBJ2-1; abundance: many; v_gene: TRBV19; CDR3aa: CASSQRNRNSGYNEQFF; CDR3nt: TGTGCCAGTAGTCAGAGAAATAGAAACAGTGGGTACAATGAGCAGTTCTTC
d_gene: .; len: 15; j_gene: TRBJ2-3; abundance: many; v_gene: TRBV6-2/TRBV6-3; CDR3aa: CASSWLGESTDTQYF; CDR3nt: TGTGCCAGCAGTTGGCTCGGAGAGAGCACAGATACGCAGTATTTT
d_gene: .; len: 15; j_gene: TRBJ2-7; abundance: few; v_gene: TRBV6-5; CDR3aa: CASSYSPNLSYEQYF; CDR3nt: TGTGCCAGCAGTTACTCGCCCAATCTTTCCTACGAGCAGTACTTC
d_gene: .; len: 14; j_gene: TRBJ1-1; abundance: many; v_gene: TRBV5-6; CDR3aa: CASSLLQLRGEAFF; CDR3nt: TGTGCCAGCAGCTTGTTACAATTGAGGGGTGAAGCTTTCTTT
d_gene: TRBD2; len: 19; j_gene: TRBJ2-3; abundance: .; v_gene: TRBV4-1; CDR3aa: CASSQDPPGLAGSTDTQYF; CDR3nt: TGCGCCAGCAGCCAAGATCCCCCAGGACTAGCGGGGAGCACAGATACGCAGTATTTT
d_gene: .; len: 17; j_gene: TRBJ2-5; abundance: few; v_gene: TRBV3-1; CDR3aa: CASSQDGTSFHQETQYF; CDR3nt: TGTGCCAGCAGCCAGGATGGGACATCATTTCACCAAGAGACCCAGTACTTC
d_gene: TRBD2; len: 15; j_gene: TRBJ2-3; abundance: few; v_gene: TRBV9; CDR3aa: CASQSSGSFADTQYF; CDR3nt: TGTGCCAGCCAATCGAGCGGGAGTTTTGCAGATACGCAGTATTTT
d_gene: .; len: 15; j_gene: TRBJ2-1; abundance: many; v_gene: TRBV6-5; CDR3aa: CASSYRDPRNNEQFF; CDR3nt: TGTGCCAGCAGTTACCGGGACCCACGGAACAATGAGCAGTTCTTC
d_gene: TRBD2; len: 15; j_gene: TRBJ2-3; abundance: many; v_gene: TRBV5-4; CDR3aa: CASSSKREYTDTQYF; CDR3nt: TGTGCCAGCAGCTCCAAGCGGGAGTACACAGATACGCAGTATTTT
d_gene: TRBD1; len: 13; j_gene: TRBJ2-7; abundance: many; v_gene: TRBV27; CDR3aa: CASSPGQGSEQYF; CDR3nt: TGTGCCAGCAGTCCCGGACAGGGTTCCGAGCAGTACTTC
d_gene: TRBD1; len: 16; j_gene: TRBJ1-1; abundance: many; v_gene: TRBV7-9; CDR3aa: CASSPTFTTGVTEAFF; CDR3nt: TGTGCCAGCAGCCCCACCTTTACGACAGGGGTCACTGAAGCTTTCTTT
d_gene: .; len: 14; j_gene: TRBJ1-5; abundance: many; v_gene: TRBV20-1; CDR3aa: CSAKRQGLNQPQHF; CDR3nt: TGCAGTGCTAAGCGGCAGGGACTCAATCAGCCCCAGCATTTT
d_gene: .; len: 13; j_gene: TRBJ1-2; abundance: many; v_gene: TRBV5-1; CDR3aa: CASSPPNNYGYTF; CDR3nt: TGCGCCAGCAGCCCACCTAATAACTATGGCTACACCTTC
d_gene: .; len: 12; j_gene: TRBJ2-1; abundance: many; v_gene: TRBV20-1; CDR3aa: CSAREWGNEQFF; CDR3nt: TGCAGTGCTAGGGAATGGGGCAATGAGCAGTTCTTC
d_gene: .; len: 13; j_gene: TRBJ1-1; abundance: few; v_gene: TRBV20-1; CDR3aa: CSAPDRINTEAFF; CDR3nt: TGCAGTGCTCCTGACAGGATTAACACTGAAGCTTTCTTT
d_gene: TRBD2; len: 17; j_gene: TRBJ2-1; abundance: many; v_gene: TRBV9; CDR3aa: CASSSRTSGLVTYEQFF; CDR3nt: TGTGCCAGCAGCTCGAGGACTAGCGGGCTAGTGACTTACGAGCAGTTCTTC
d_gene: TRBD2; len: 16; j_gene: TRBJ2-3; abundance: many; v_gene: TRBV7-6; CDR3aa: CASSLTASGRADTQYF; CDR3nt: TGTGCCAGCAGCTTAACGGCTAGCGGGCGGGCAGATACGCAGTATTTT
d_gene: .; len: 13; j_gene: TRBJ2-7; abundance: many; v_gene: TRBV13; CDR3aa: CASSLQGTYEQYF; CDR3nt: TGTGCCAGCAGCTTACAGGGAACCTACGAGCAGTACTTC
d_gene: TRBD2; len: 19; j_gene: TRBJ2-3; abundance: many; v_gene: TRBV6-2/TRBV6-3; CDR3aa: CASSYPEGAGGLDADTQYF; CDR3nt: TGTGCCAGCAGTTACCCAGAAGGTGCGGGGGGGCTTGACGCAGATACGCAGTATTTT
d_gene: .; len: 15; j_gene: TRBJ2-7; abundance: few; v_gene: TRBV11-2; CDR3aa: CASSSRLSVGPEQYF; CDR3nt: TGTGCCAGCAGCTCGCGCCTCTCCGTAGGGCCCGAGCAGTACTTC
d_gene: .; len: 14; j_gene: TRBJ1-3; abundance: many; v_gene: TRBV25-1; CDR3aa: CASSESGTGNTIYF; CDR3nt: TGTGCCAGCAGTGAATCGGGGACTGGAAACACCATATATTTT
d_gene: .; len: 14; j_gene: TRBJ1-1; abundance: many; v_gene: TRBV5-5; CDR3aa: CASSLVRVDTEAFF; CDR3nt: TGTGCCAGCAGCTTGGTTAGGGTCGACACTGAAGCTTTCTTT
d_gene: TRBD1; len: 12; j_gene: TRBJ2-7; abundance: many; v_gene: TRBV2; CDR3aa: CASGTVSYEQYF; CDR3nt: TGTGCCAGTGGGACAGTCTCCTACGAGCAGTACTTC
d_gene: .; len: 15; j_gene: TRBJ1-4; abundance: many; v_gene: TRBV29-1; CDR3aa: CSVKRTAGTNEKLFF; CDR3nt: TGCAGCGTAAAAAGGACTGCGGGAACTAATGAAAAACTGTTTTTT
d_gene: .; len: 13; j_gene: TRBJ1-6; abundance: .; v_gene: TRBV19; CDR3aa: CASSPREGSPLHF; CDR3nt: TGTGCCAGTAGTCCCAGGGAGGGGTCACCCCTCCACTTT
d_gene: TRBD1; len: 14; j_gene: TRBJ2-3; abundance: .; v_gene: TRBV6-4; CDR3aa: CASSATGGADTQYF; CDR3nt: TGTGCCAGCAGTGCAACAGGGGGCGCAGATACGCAGTATTTT
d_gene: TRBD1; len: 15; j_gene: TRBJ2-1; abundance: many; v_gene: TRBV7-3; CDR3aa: CASRSPGQSYNEQFF; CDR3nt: TGTGCCAGCAGGTCACCGGGACAGTCGTACAATGAGCAGTTCTTC
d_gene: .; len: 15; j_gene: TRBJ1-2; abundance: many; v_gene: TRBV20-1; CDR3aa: CSADNPRQGPYGYTF; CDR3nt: TGCAGTGCCGACAATCCGAGGCAGGGGCCTTATGGCTACACCTTC
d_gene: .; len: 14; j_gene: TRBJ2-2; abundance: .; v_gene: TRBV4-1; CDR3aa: CASSQAGGSGELFF; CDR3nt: TGCGCCAGCAGCCAAGCCGGTGGGTCCGGGGAGCTGTTTTTT
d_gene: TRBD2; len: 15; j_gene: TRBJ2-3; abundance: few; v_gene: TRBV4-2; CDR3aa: CASSHTLASTDTQYF; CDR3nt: TGTGCCAGCAGCCACACACTAGCGAGCACAGATACGCAGTATTTT
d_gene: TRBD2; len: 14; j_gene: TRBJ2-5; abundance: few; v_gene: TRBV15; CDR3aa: CATSIAGGGETQYF; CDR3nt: TGTGCCACCAGCATAGCGGGAGGGGGGGAGACCCAGTACTTC
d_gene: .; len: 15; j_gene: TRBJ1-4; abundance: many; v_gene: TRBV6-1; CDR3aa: CASSYGGATNEKLFF; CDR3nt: TGTGCCAGCAGTTACGGGGGGGCTACTAATGAAAAACTGTTTTTT
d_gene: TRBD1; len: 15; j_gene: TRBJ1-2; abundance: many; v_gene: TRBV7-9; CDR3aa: CASSLSTGTGLGYTF; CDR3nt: TGTGCCAGCAGCTTATCCACCGGGACAGGGCTTGGCTACACCTTC
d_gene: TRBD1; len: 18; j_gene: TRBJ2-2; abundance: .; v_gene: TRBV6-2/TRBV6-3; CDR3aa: CASSYLAGGEKNTGELFF; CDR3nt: TGTGCCAGCAGTTACCTTGCAGGGGGCGAAAAGAACACCGGGGAGCTGTTTTTT
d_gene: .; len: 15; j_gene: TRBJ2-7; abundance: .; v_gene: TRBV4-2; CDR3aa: CASSQEWTVRYEQYF; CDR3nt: TGTGCCAGCAGCCAAGAATGGACAGTACGCTACGAGCAGTACTTC
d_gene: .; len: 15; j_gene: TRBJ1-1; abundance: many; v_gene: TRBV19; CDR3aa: CASSISTAGDTEAFF; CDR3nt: TGTGCCAGTAGTATCTCAACCGCGGGGGACACTGAAGCTTTCTTT
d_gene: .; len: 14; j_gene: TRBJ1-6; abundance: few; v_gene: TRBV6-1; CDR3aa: CASSSTGSNSPLHF; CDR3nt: TGTGCCAGCAGCTCAACAGGGTCTAATTCACCCCTCCACTTT